These 11 T cell receptor beta chains came from one sample sequenced in a study of blood T cell repertoires in COVID-19. Method: immunoSEQ multiplex PCR; TCRdb's copy keeps in-frame clones and lacks some. The table has about 190,000 clones, roughly 80% seen once. Sequenced sample: peripheral blood. Source of these receptors: a woman aged 25 to 39 with acute or convalescent COVID-19.

The CDR3 spells CASSRPGLPTDTQYF. The CDR3 region has the DNA TGTGCCAGCAGCCGTCCGGGACTTCCCACAGATACGCAGTATTTT. The chain recombines TRBV11-1 with TRBJ2-3; tentatively, D is TRBD2 (6 bases). Deletions cut 5 bases from V and 2 bases from J, with 14 bases between. Per the germline V gene, CDR1 is SGHAT and CDR2 is FQDESV (reference sequence). The CDR3 covers 15 residues.

This chain links TRBV2 with TRBJ1-2; TRBD1 aligns across 9 bases. Germline V lookup: CDR1 SNHLY, CDR2 FYNNEI. Germline trimming cut 6 bases from V and 4 bases from J; bases unmatched to any gene: 9. This CDR3 region has 15 residues. In nucleotides, the CDR3 is TGTGCCAGCAGCGTAGGGACAGGGTCTACCTATGGCTACACCTTC. This sequence encodes CASSVGTGSTYGYTF.

Written as DNA, the CDR3 is TGTGCCAGCTCACGAACAGGGGGGCACGGAAGCAATCAGCCCCAGCATTTT. It translates to CASSRTGGHGSNQPQHF. The chain is built from TRBV18 and TRBJ1-5, with 8 bases fitting TRBD1. V was pared by 4 bases and J by 1 base, with 9 bases of the junction left unmatched. Germline CDR1 is KGHSH and CDR2 is LQKENI. The CDR3 totals 17 residues. The variable domain in full, completed from reference TRBV18 and TRBJ1-5, reads NAGVMQNPRHLVRRRGQEARLRCSPMKGHSHVYWYRQLPEEGLKFMVYLQKENIIDESGMPKERFSAEFPKEGPSILRIQQVVRGDSAAYFCASSRTGGHGSNQPQHFGDGTRLSIL.

This clone came up a few times. The rearrangement joins TRBV28 to TRBJ2-5, with 13 bases matching TRBD2. The CDR3 runs to 16 residues. Germline loops: CDR1 MDHEN, CDR2 SYDVKM. V trimming: 1 base; J trimming: 5 bases; junction bases outside the gene matches: 4. Here the CDR3 reads CASSLLTSGGVETQYF. CDR3 bases: TGTGCCAGCAGTTTATTAACTAGCGGGGGGGTTGAGACCCAGTACTTC.

CDR3 bases: TGTGCCTGGAGTGTACGGCCTAGCGACTCCTCTGGGGCCAACGTCCTGACTTTC. Translating gives CAWSVRPSDSSGANVLTF. This chain uses TRBV30 with TRBJ2-6, with D possibly being TRBD2 (6 bases). The CDR3 is 18 residues long. Germline-derived CDR1 and CDR2 are GTSNPN and SVGIG (reference sequence). V was clipped by 0 bases and J by 0 bases, with 15 bases between them.

V and J are TRBV16 and TRBJ2-5; D is uncertain. Trimming removed 1 base from V and 2 bases from J, with 2 bases in between. Germline V lookup: CDR1 KGHSY, CDR2 FQNENV. The CDR3 runs to 12 residues. The CDR3 nucleotides are TGTGCCAGCAGCCAATTACAAGAGACCCAGTACTTC. It is translated as CASSQLQETQYF.

The CDR3 is CASSLLSEVGGPQHF. CDR3 nucleotide sequence: TGTGCCAGCAGCTTGTTATCGGAGGTCGGGGGGCCCCAGCATTTT. The rearrangement links TRBV5-6 to TRBJ1-5; tentatively, D is TRBD1 (5 bases). Trimming cost V 1 base and J 9 bases, with 17 bases left between them. The CDR3 runs 15 residues. The germline CDR1 and CDR2 sequences are SGHDT and YYEEEE.

This chain links TRBV5-4 with TRBJ2-3, with a possible D match to TRBD2 (7 bases). CDR1 and CDR2 (germline): SGHNT, YYREEE (reference sequence). The CDR3 contains 14 residues. Trimming took off 4 bases at V and 3 bases at J, with 12 bases between the two ends. CDR3 sequence reads: CASSPGGLTDTQYF. In DNA, the CDR3 is TGTGCCAGCAGCCCGGGGGGCTTGACAGATACGCAGTATTTT.

The chain carries TRBV12-3 or TRBV12-4 and TRBJ1-2; no definite D call. The V gene lost 6 bases and the J gene lost 6 bases, with 14 bases spanning the gap. This CDR3 is built from 13 residues. CDR3 sequence (DNA): TGTGCCAGCAGCAGTGGTGGAGGTAATGGCTACACCTTC. Translated, it gives CASSSGGGNGYTF.

The V and J genes are TRBV4-2 and TRBJ1-3; D call uncertain. This CDR3 region has 14 residues. Germline CDR1 LGHNA, CDR2 YNFKEQ. Trimming took 0 bases from V and 4 from J, leaving 7 bases between them. In nucleotides, the CDR3 is TGTGCCAGCAGCCAAGACCGGTTCGGAAACACCATATATTTT. Its translation: CASSQDRFGNTIYF.

This clone has just one count. This chain connects TRBV3-1 (or the pseudogene TRBV3-2) to TRBJ2-1, with TRBD1 identical over 8 bases. V dropped 0 bases and J dropped 5; count of bases not matched to a gene: 27. Germline V lookup: CDR1 LGHDT, CDR2 YNNKEL (reference sequence). The length of the CDR3 is 23 residues. CDR3 bases: TGTGCCAGCAGCCAAGATCCGGGGGCAGAGGACAGGGCCACGTCGCGGTACGACAATGAGCAGTTCTTC. It yields the protein CASSQDPGAEDRATSRYDNEQFF.